This T cell receptor (beta chain) was sequenced for a study of patients and donors after allogeneic stem cell transplantation. This clonotype was observed a handful of times. TCRdb passed the RT-PCR reads through MiXCR, listing each CDR3 protein once. The sample holds about 410,000 distinct CDR3 sequences, 16% seen once. V shed 11 bases and J shed 9 bases, with 14 bases lying between them. CDR3 length: 11 amino acids. Per germline, CDR1 ENHRY and CDR2 SYGVKD. The source is a human donor who was either an allogeneic HSCT recipient or a stem cell or donor lymphocyte infusion donor (not recorded which). It is not recorded whose cells these are; they may come from a transplant donor. This chain joins TRBV10-3 and TRBJ2-1, with a weak D call TRBD1 (6 bases). Input material: blood, either unsorted or a sorted T cell fraction (not recorded which). The DNA for the CDR3 is TGTGCCGCTAGCAGGGGTGCTGAGCAGTTCTTC. This encodes CAASRGAEQFF.